This T cell receptor beta chain originates from a study of blood T cells in healthy people across ages. CDR1 SGHRS and CDR2 YFSETQ come from the germline V gene. The CDR3 extends over 14 amino acids. PCR was performed a second time for 7 to 11 cycles using a sample-barcoded 5' primer and a J-beta primer mix. MiXCR, applied by TCRdb to the 5' RACE reads, yields one record per CDR3 protein. The data show nearly 800,000 distinct CDR3 sequences, more than 55% seen once. No fewer than 7 million PBMCs went into each sample. The TCR originated in a middle-aged man in good health. Sequenced sample: blood. This chain connects TRBV5-1 to TRBJ2-1; D gene ambiguous. Gene TRBJ2-7 matches the end of the DNA better, so the J call may be wrong. The CDR3 region has the DNA TGCGCCAGCAGCTTGAGTTACTCCTACAATGAGCAGTACTTC. The encoded protein is CASSLSYSYNEQYF.